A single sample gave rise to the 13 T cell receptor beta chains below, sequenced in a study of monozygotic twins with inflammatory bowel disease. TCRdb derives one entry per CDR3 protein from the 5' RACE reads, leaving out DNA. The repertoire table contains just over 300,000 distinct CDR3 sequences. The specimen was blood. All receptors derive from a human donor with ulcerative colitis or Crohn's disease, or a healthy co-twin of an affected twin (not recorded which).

The CDR3 sequence: CASSVGSNTEAFF. V gene TRBV28 combines with J gene TRBJ1-1. This CDR3 contains 13 residues. CDR1 and CDR2 from the germline V gene are MDHEN and SYDVKM.

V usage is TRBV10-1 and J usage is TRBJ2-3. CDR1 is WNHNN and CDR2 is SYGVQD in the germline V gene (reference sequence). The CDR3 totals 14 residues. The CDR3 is CASSVDRHTDTQYF.

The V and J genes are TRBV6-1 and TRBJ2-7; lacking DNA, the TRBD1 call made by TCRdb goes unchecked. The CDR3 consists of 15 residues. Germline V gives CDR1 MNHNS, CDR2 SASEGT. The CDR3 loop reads CASSQDRGQSYEQYF.

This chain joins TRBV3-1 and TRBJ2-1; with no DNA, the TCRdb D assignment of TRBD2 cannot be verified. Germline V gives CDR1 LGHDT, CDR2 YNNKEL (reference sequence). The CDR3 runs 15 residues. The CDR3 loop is CASRLAGGPYNEQFF.

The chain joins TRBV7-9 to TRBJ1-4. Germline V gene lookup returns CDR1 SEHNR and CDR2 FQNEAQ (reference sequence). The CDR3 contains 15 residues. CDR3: CASSHGEATNEKLFF. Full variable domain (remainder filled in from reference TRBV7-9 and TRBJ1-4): DTGVSQNPRHKITKRGQNVTFRCDPISEHNRLYWYRQTLGQGPEFLTYFQNEAQLEKSRLLSDRFSAERPKGSFSTLEIQRTEQGDSAMYLCASSHGEATNEKLFFGSGTQLSVL.

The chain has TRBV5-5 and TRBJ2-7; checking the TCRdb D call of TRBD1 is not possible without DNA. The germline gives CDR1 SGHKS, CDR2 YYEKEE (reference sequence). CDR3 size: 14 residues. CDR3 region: CASSPLGGFDEQYF.

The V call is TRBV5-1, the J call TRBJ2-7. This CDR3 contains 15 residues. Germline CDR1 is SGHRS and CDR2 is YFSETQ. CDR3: CASSLDRIGTYEQYF.

The CDR3 loop is CASSPTLNLAKTQYF. The chain carries TRBV6-1 and TRBJ2-5. The CDR3 is 15 residues long. Germline-derived CDR1 and CDR2 are MNHNS and SASEGT.

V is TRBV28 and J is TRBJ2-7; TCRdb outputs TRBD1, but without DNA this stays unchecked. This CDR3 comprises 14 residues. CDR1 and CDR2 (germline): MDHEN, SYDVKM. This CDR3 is CASTPDRFSYEQYF.

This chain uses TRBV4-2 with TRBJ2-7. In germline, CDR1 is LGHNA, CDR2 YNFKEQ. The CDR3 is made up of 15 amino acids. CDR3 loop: CASSQDPVKIYEQYF.

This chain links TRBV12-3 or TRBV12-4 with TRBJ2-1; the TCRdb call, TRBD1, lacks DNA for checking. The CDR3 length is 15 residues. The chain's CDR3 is CASSLRGQSYNEQFF.

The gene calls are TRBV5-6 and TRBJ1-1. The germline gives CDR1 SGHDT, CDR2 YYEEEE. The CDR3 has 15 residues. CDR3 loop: CASYGGLLSFGEAFF.

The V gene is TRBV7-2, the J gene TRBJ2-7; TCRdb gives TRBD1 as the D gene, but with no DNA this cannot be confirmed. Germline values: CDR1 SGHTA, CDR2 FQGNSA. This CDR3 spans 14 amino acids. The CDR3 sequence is CASMLQPGDREQYF. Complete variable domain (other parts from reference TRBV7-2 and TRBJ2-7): GAGVSQSPSNKVTEKGKDVELRCDPISGHTALYWYRQSLGQGLEFLIYFQGNSAPDKSGLPSDRFSAERTGGSVSTLTIQRTQQEDSAVYLCASMLQPGDREQYFGPGTRLTVT.